Following are 23 T cell receptor beta chains from one sample sequenced in a study of spatial heterogeneity in lung cancer. Study-wide results and limits: Counts that tracked tumor mutation counts were those of expanded intratumoral alpha and beta TCRs.

Their specific antigens are unknown. From the 5' RACE reads, TCRdb called clonotypes with MiXCR, one entry per CDR3 protein. The sample has some 6,500 distinct CDR3 sequences; roughly 15% are singletons. Time point specified: sample taken at primary tumor resection. The specimen was lung tumor tissue, collected at surgery. These receptors were obtained from a male donor with early-stage non-small cell lung cancer.

The chain carries TRBV29-1 and TRBJ1-2; 7 nucleotides match TRBD1. The junction had 9 bases not matched to a gene; V was cut back by 5 bases and J by 6 bases. CDR1 and CDR2 (germline): SQVTM, ANQGSEA. The CDR3 sequence is 13 residues long. The CDR3 nucleotides are TGCAGCGTTCCCGCCCAGGGGGTGAATGGCTACACCTTC. Its protein is CSVPAQGVNGYTF.

This clonotype was observed many times. The rearrangement joins TRBV3-1 to TRBJ2-1; TRBD1 aligns across 9 bases. This CDR3 has 15 amino acids. Germline CDR1 is LGHDT and CDR2 is YNNKEL (reference sequence). The V and J ends lost 1 base and 6 bases, in that order; junction bases with no gene match: 4. CDR3 in amino acids: CASSQVLTGGNEQFF. CDR3 nucleotides: TGTGCCAGCAGCCAAGTTTTGACAGGGGGCAATGAGCAGTTCTTC.

This clonotype was counted ten times or more. The chain carries TRBV19 and TRBJ1-5; the D gene is possibly TRBD1 (6 bases). V was trimmed by 8 bases and J by 4 bases, leaving 18 bases between them. This CDR3 contains 15 residues. CDR1 and CDR2 from the germline V gene are LNHDA and SQIVND (reference sequence). CDR3 residues: CASSGAGQQNQPQHF. CDR3 nucleotide sequence: TGTGCCAGTTCGGGGGCGGGACAACAAAATCAGCCCCAGCATTTT.

This clonotype occurred many times. This may arise from a read error, as a much more abundant clone is one base away. The chain has TRBV28 and TRBJ1-6; TRBD1 is a possible D gene (5 bases). This CDR3 is 15 amino acids long. Germline lookup yields CDR1 MDHEN and CDR2 SYDVKM. As DNA, the CDR3 is TGTGTCAGCCTGTGGGGGAGCTCCTATAATTCACCCCTCCACTTT. Its protein is CVSLWGSSYNSPLHF.

This chain joins TRBV5-1 and TRBJ1-2, with D tentatively TRBD1 (6 bases). The CDR3 consists of 15 residues. Trimming removed 4 bases at V and 0 bases at J, with 13 bases between. Germline V gene lookup returns CDR1 SGHRS and CDR2 YFSETQ. CDR3 residues: CASSPQGRANYGYTF. Written as DNA, the CDR3 is TGCGCCAGCAGCCCCCAGGGGCGAGCTAACTATGGCTACACCTTC.

By share of the sample, this clonotype is medium-sized. V gene TRBV7-3 combines with J gene TRBJ2-2, with D perhaps matching TRBD1 (5 bases). Germline V gene data show CDR1 as SGHTA and CDR2 as FQGTGA. There are 13 residues in the CDR3. The ends were cut back, 5 bases at V and 5 bases at J, with 9 bases in the middle. This CDR3 is CASSIQGTGELFF. CDR3 nucleotides: TGTGCCAGCAGCATCCAGGGTACCGGGGAGCTGTTTTTT.

The gene calls are TRBV7-3 and TRBJ2-1, with 7 nucleotides matching TRBD2. The V and J ends lost 1 base and 8 bases, in that order; junction bases with no gene match: 8. Germline V gene data show CDR1 as SGHTA and CDR2 as FQGTGA. The CDR3 extends over 15 amino acids. DNA for the CDR3: TGTGCCAGCAGCTTAATGGCGGGAGAGGCCTATGAGCAGTTCTTC. Protein sequence: CASSLMAGEAYEQFF.

This clonotype was seen only once. The chain links TRBV4-2 to TRBJ2-5, with D possibly matching TRBD2 (5 bases). This CDR3 region has 17 residues. CDR1 is LGHNA and CDR2 is YNFKEQ in the germline V gene. V gave up 0 bases and J gave up 5 bases, with 19 bases separating them. This CDR3 reads CASSQDPLTIGLETQYF. The CDR3 nucleotides read TGTGCCAGCAGCCAAGATCCTCTGACTATAGGGTTGGAGACCCAGTACTTC.

This clonotype was seen many times. The chain joins TRBV12-3 or TRBV12-4 to TRBJ2-5; maybe TRBD1 (6 bases). The CDR3 loop spans 17 amino acids. Trimming pared 6 bases from V and 4 bases from J, leaving 24 bases between. The CDR3: CASRHNIGQILRETQYF. DNA for the CDR3: TGTGCCAGCAGACATAACATCGGACAGATATTGAGAGAGACCCAGTACTTC.

This clonotype was seen more than once but under ten times. This rearrangement joins TRBV11-2 to TRBJ2-5; D perhaps matches TRBD1 (6 bases). CDR1 is SGHAT and CDR2 is FQNNGV in the germline V gene. V was trimmed by 5 bases and J by 3 bases, leaving 10 bases between them. The CDR3 totals 13 residues. DNA for the CDR3: TGTGCCAGCAGCCCGGACAGAAAAGAGACCCAGTACTTC. Its protein product is CASSPDRKETQYF.

This clonotype was detected many times. This chain links TRBV5-1 with TRBJ2-7; D is possibly TRBD1 (5 bases). Germline V gene lookup returns CDR1 SGHRS and CDR2 YFSETQ. V lost 0 bases and J 6 bases, leaving 10 bases between the germline ends. The CDR3 extends over 13 amino acids. The CDR3 DNA reads TGCGCCAGCAGCTTGGTGACAGTGGGCGAGCAGTACTTC. Translation: CASSLVTVGEQYF.

This clonotype is medium-sized by share. The rearrangement joins TRBV24-1 to TRBJ1-2; no firm D call. This CDR3 spans 13 amino acids. The V gene's germline CDR1 is KGHDR and CDR2 SFDVKD. V was cut by 5 bases and J by 4 bases, with 10 bases left in between. For the CDR3, the DNA is TGTGCCACCAGTGGGGCATTGGGCTATGGCTACACCTTC. The encoded protein is CATSGALGYGYTF.

The table lists this clonotype with a few counts. The rearrangement links TRBV7-8 to TRBJ2-1, with 12 bases identical to TRBD2. The J segment lost 7 bases and the V segment lost 5 bases, leaving 24 bases of the junction unmatched. The CDR3 is 21 residues long. Per germline, CDR1 SGHVS and CDR2 FQNEAQ. CDR3 nucleotides: TGTGCCAGCAGCCTACGACTCCGAAGAATGACTAGCGGGAGTAAAGAGAATGAGCAGTTCTTC. Its translation is CASSLRLRRMTSGSKENEQFF.

This clonotype ranks as medium-sized. DNA for the CDR3: TGTGCCAGCAGCTTAGAAGGATTCGGCGACGAGCAGTACTTC. Encoded protein: CASSLEGFGDEQYF. This chain connects TRBV7-8 to TRBJ2-7; D uncertain. Deletions cut 1 base from V and 5 bases from J, with 12 bases between. This CDR3 has 14 amino acids. Germline-derived CDR1 and CDR2 are SGHVS and FQNEAQ.

This clonotype was counted a few times. The V gene is TRBV7-2, the J gene TRBJ2-3; maybe TRBD1 (6 bases). V dropped 5 bases and J dropped 0 bases, with 15 bases sitting between them. There are 16 residues in the CDR3. Germline V lookup: CDR1 SGHTA, CDR2 FQGNSA. The CDR3 loop is CASSALIGGSTDTQYF. In nucleotides, the CDR3 is TGTGCCAGCAGCGCGCTGATTGGGGGCAGCACAGATACGCAGTATTTT.

This clonotype was found many times. This chain connects TRBV11-2 to TRBJ2-7; 8 positions match TRBD2. The CDR3 contains 14 residues. V lost 5 bases, J lost 5 bases, and 8 bases stayed unmatched. Germline CDR1 reads SGHAT; CDR2 reads FQNNGV. The CDR3 nucleotides read TGTGCCAGCAGCCCCCCGGGGGGGCTCGACGAGCAGTACTTC. This codes for CASSPPGGLDEQYF.

This clonotype appeared a few times. The chain is built from TRBV4-1 and TRBJ2-5, with D possibly matching TRBD1 (5 bases). The germline V and J ends were trimmed by 1 base and 0 bases, with 6 bases remaining between them. CDR3 length: 14 residues. CDR1 is MGHRA and CDR2 is YSYEKL in the germline V gene. The CDR3 coding sequence is TGCGCCAGCAGCCAAGGACAGAACCAAGAGACCCAGTACTTC. As protein: CASSQGQNQETQYF.

By share of the sample, this clonotype is medium-sized. V and J are TRBV20-1 and TRBJ2-7; either TRBD1 or TRBD2 may supply D (5 bases each). Germline CDR1 reads DFQATT; CDR2 reads SNEGSKA (reference sequence). Trimming stripped 5 bases from V and 7 bases from J, with 18 bases between. There are 13 residues in the CDR3. The CDR3 coding sequence is TGCAGTGCTTGGGACGGTTTAAAGGGTGAGCAGTACTTC. It encodes CSAWDGLKGEQYF.

By its share, this clonotype is medium-sized. The chain employs TRBV20-1 and TRBJ2-5; 14 bases line up with TRBD2. V was clipped by 3 bases and J by 5 bases; unmatched bases: 17. Per germline, CDR1 DFQATT and CDR2 SNEGSKA (reference sequence). The CDR3 runs to 19 residues. CDR3 amino acids: CSASRPTPGLAGVWETQYF. The CDR3 DNA reads as TGCAGTGCTAGTCGCCCTACCCCGGGACTAGCGGGAGTTTGGGAGACCCAGTACTTC.

Sample share makes this clonotype medium-sized. One junction end does not reproduce the germline sequence, and a read error may be involved. This chain joins TRBV20-1 and TRBJ2-7; TRBD2 might be the D (8 bases). The germline CDR1 and CDR2 sequences are DFQATT and SNEGSKA (reference sequence). This CDR3 spans 15 amino acids. CDR3 amino acids: CSARGGGRISGEQYF. The CDR3 DNA sequence: TGCAGTGCCAGAGGGGGCGGGAGGATATCCGGCGAGCAGTACTTC.

For this clonotype: Given a much more abundant clone one base away, this may be a read error. This sequence joins TRBV12-3 or TRBV12-4 and TRBJ2-3; no definite D call. The CDR3 runs 12 residues. DNA for the CDR3: TGTACCAGCAGTTTCTTCACAGATACGCAGTATTTT. It encodes CTSSFFTDTQYF.

The genes are TRBV10-3 and TRBJ1-6; D might be TRBD1 (6 bases). V was cut by 7 bases and J by 8 bases, with 12 bases left in between. Per the germline V gene, CDR1 is ENHRY and CDR2 is SYGVKD. This CDR3 region has 13 residues. CDR3: CAITGHRDSPLHF. In nucleotides, the CDR3 is TGTGCCATCACAGGTCACAGGGATTCACCCCTCCACTTT.

In this sample, this clonotype is large. The chain recombines TRBV20-1 with TRBJ1-4; 7 positions agree with TRBD1. Germline CDR1 DFQATT, CDR2 SNEGSKA (reference sequence). This CDR3 has 14 residues. V was pared by 2 bases and J by 11 bases, with 11 bases of the junction left unmatched. The CDR3 nucleotides are TGCAGTGCTAGAAATCGACACAGGGGAGGGAAACTGTTTTTT. This sequence encodes CSARNRHRGGKLFF.